Listed below are T cell receptor beta chains from one sample, sequenced in a study of PD-L1 blockade in urothelial cancer. Sequencing used immunoSEQ multiplex PCR; TCRdb keeps in-frame clones, though not all of them. Seen here are over 65,000 clones, about 85% observed once, and the top ten hold approximately 5%. The specimen was PBMCs, collected around atezolizumab (anti-PD-L1) treatment. These receptors were taken from a man between 65 and 85 years old with urothelial cancer. The CDR3 runs from the conserved cysteine through the conserved F or W. Fields, in order: CDR3 length, J gene, clone size, V gene, D gene, CDR3 DNA, CDR3 protein. A D gene is named only where the DNA matches it firmly. For some rows the clone size is stated as once, few or many, or as a class when expanded; others skip it.

>16|TRBJ2-6|.|TRBV27|.
TGTGCCAGCAGTTTAACAAGGGGTACAGGGGCCAACGTCCTGACTTTC
CASSLTRGTGANVLTF
>16|TRBJ2-3|.|TRBV5-1|TRBD2
TGCGCCAGCAGCTCCCTAGGAGCGGGAGCGACAGATACGCAGTATTTT
CASSSLGAGATDTQYF
>15|TRBJ2-2|once|TRBV19|TRBD1
TGTGCCAGTAGTATACCGACAGGGTACACCGGGGAGCTGTTTTTT
CASSIPTGYTGELFF
>16|TRBJ1-5|.|TRBV14|.
TGTGCCAGCAGGTATAGGACACCCCAAGGGGTCCAGCCCCAGCATTTT
CASRYRTPQGVQPQHF
>15|TRBJ2-1|.|TRBV19|.
TGTGCCAGTAGTATGCCCAAGAGCTCCTACAATGAGCAGTTCTTC
CASSMPKSSYNEQFF
>12|TRBJ2-3|.|TRBV29-1|TRBD2
TGCAGCGTCGTGGGGAGGGCGGATACGCAGTATTTT
CSVVGRADTQYF
>13|TRBJ1-5|few|TRBV29-1|.
TGCAGCGTGGGGGCGTCTTCGGATCAGCCCCAGCATTTT
CSVGASSDQPQHF
>14|TRBJ1-2|.|TRBV11-2|.
TGTGCCAGCAGCTTAGCTCGGGGGGACTATGGCTACACCTTC
CASSLARGDYGYTF
>18|TRBJ2-5|.|TRBV4-2|.
TGTGCCAGCAGCCAAGTGGATAGCGGAGATAACCCCTGGGGGACCCAGTACTTC
CASSQVDSGDNPWGTQYF
>18|TRBJ2-2|.|TRBV7-6|TRBD1
TGTGCCAGCAGCTTAGTGGCTCGGCAGGGGGCTAGCACCGGGGAGCTGTTTTTT
CASSLVARQGASTGELFF
>15|TRBJ2-1|few|TRBV7-3|.
TGTGCCAGCAGCTTAAGAGGGAGGATAGCCGATGAGCAGTTCTTC
CASSLRGRIADEQFF
>18|TRBJ1-2|.|TRBV9|TRBD1
TGTGCCAGCAGCGCCCGTGGGGACAGGTCAGGATTTAACTATGGCTACACCTTC
CASSARGDRSGFNYGYTF
>16|TRBJ1-2|.|TRBV18|.
TGTGCCAGCTCACAGCGCCCAGAGACCGCTAACTATGGCTACACCTTC
CASSQRPETANYGYTF
>15|TRBJ2-1|.|TRBV5-1|TRBD2
TGCGCCAGCAGTCCAAGCGGGAGGATGAACAATGAGCAGTTCTTC
CASSPSGRMNNEQFF
>12|TRBJ2-3|.|TRBV28|.
TGTGCCACGGAGGGAGTGACAGATACGCAGTATTTT
CATEGVTDTQYF
>17|TRBJ2-5|.|TRBV4-2|.
TGTGCCAGCAGCCAAGACCCAACCATCGCGGGTTTGTTTACCCAGTACTTC
CASSQDPTIAGLFTQYF
>13|TRBJ2-7|few|TRBV30|.
TGTGCCTGGAATGAACAGGGTTCCTACGAGCAGTACTTC
CAWNEQGSYEQYF
>16|TRBJ2-6|.|TRBV5-4|.
TGTGCCAGCAGCCTTCCTCTTAGCTCTGGGGCCAACGTCCTGACTTTC
CASSLPLSSGANVLTF
>18|TRBJ1-4|few|TRBV28|TRBD1
TGTGCCAGCAGTTTAATTCCAACAGGGGAGGCAACTAATGAAAAACTGTTTTTT
CASSLIPTGEATNEKLFF
>17|TRBJ2-5|.|TRBV7-3|TRBD2
TGTGCCAGCAGGCGAGCCCCCCTAGCGGGAGTGGAAGAGACCCAGTACTTC
CASRRAPLAGVEETQYF
>14|TRBJ1-1|.|TRBV5-1|TRBD1
TGCGCCAGCAGCGGGACAGGGTCGGGCACTGAAGCTTTCTTT
CASSGTGSGTEAFF
>16|TRBJ2-2|.|TRBV2|TRBD2
TGTGCCAGCAGCCTTAGCGGGGCCGCGAACACCGGGGAGCTGTTTTTT
CASSLSGAANTGELFF
>12|TRBJ2-1|few|TRBV7-3|.
TGTGCCAGCAGCTTAAAGCACAATGAGCAGTTCTTC
CASSLKHNEQFF
>14|TRBJ1-5|.|TRBV19|.
TGTGCCAGTAGAGCGACGATACGCAATCAGCCCCAGCATTTT
CASRATIRNQPQHF
>16|TRBJ1-1|few|TRBV27|TRBD1
TGTGCCAGCAGTTCCGGGACAGGGGGCCTTTGGACTGAAGCTTTCTTT
CASSSGTGGLWTEAFF
>14|TRBJ1-2|few|TRBV6-5|.
TGTGCCAGCAGCCTACAGGGCGCTAACTATGGCTACACCTTC
CASSLQGANYGYTF
>16|TRBJ1-5|few|TRBV6-5|TRBD1
TGTGCCAGCAGTTACTCGTGGACAGGTCGCAATCAGCCCCAGCATTTT
CASSYSWTGRNQPQHF
>18|TRBJ1-5|.|TRBV27|TRBD1
TGTGCCAGCAGTTCCCGGACAGGGGGCGCGGGTGTGGACCAGCCCCAGCATTTT
CASSSRTGGAGVDQPQHF
>18|TRBJ2-3|once|TRBV27|TRBD2
TGTGCCAGCAGTCCGCGCCCCAGACTAGCGGGAGGCACAGATACGCAGTATTTT
CASSPRPRLAGGTDTQYF
>21|TRBJ2-7|.|TRBV18|TRBD2
TGTGCCAGCTCACCACAACTGACAGGGCAGTCTAGCGGGAGAGTGTCCTACGAGCAGTACTTC
CASSPQLTGQSSGRVSYEQYF
>14|TRBJ2-1|few|TRBV10-1|.
TGCGCCAGCAGTGAGTCGAAGGGGAGGAATGAGCAGTTCTTC
CASSESKGRNEQFF
>17|TRBJ2-6|.|TRBV28|.
TGTGCCAGCAGAATAGGCGGTTCTATCTCTGGGGCCAACGTCCTGACTTTC
CASRIGGSISGANVLTF
>14|TRBJ1-5|.|TRBV27|.
TGTGCCAGCAGTATCGGCAGGTTCAATCAGCCCCAGCATTTT
CASSIGRFNQPQHF
>17|TRBJ2-7|once|TRBV23-1|TRBD2
TGCGCCAGCAGTCACCTTGAGGAGCGGGAGGGCCTCTACGAGCAGTACTTC
CASSHLEEREGLYEQYF
>18|TRBJ2-2|.|TRBV9|TRBD2
TGTGCCAGCAGCGTAATAGTTACAGCGGGAGTTGGCACCGGGGAGCTGTTTTTT
CASSVIVTAGVGTGELFF
>16|TRBJ1-1|.|TRBV28|TRBD1
TGTGCCAGCAGTTTATATACAGGGGGCTTGAACACTGAAGCTTTCTTT
CASSLYTGGLNTEAFF
>15|TRBJ2-1|.|TRBV7-9|.
TGTGCCAGCAGCTACTTACTAGCCCCGTACAATGAGCAGTTCTTC
CASSYLLAPYNEQFF
>13|TRBJ1-1|once|TRBV28|TRBD1
TGTGCCAGCAGTCTAACAGGGGGCGGACAAACTTTCTTT
CASSLTGGGQTFF
>15|TRBJ1-4|.|TRBV6-1|.
TGTGCCAGCAGTGAAACCGGGGGGGCGATTGAAAAACTGTTTTTT
CASSETGGAIEKLFF
>15|TRBJ2-1|.|TRBV5-1|TRBD2
TGCGCCAGCAGCTTGCAGCGGGAGGGCCAGGATGAGCAGTTCTTC
CASSLQREGQDEQFF
>13|TRBJ1-1|.|TRBV30|TRBD1
TGTGCCTGGAGTCCGACAGGGCCCACTGAAGCTTTCTTT
CAWSPTGPTEAFF
>15|TRBJ2-5|.|TRBV5-5|TRBD2
TGTGCCAGCAGTCCGACCGGGAGGACCATAGAGACCCAGTACTTC
CASSPTGRTIETQYF
>13|TRBJ2-7|.|TRBV5-1|.
TGCGCCAGCAGCTGGGCGGGACAGTACGAGCAGTACTTC
CASSWAGQYEQYF
>12|TRBJ2-7|.|TRBV6-1|.
TGTGCCAGCAGTGAAGCCCCATACGAGCAGTACTTC
CASSEAPYEQYF
>14|TRBJ2-5|few|TRBV5-1|.
TGCGCCAGCTCAGCTCAGGCGGGCCAAGAGACCCAGTACTTC
CASSAQAGQETQYF
>22|TRBJ2-7|.|TRBV13|.
TGTGCCAGCAGCTTAGCCCCCGGCGGAGGGCCCTTTTCACGTCTTCCTCCCTCCGAGCAGTACTTC
CASSLAPGGGPFSRLPPSEQYF
>16|TRBJ1-2|.|TRBV5-1|.
TGCGCCAGCAGCTTGGGCGGACAGAAGACTAACTATGGCTACACCTTC
CASSLGGQKTNYGYTF
>11|TRBJ2-1|.|TRBV28|.
TGTGCCAGCAGTTTACGGAATGAGCAGTTCTTC
CASSLRNEQFF
>16|TRBJ2-2|.|TRBV4-1|TRBD2
TGCGCCAGCAGCCAAGATCCTAGCGGGAACACCGGGGAGCTGTTTTTT
CASSQDPSGNTGELFF
>13|TRBJ1-5|few|TRBV28|.
TGTGCCAGCCTCCCAGGGGTGGGTCAGCCCCAGCATTTT
CASLPGVGQPQHF
>17|TRBJ2-1|.|TRBV18|TRBD2
TGTGCCAGCTCACCACCCCCTAGCGGGAGCTCCTACAATGAGCAGTTCTTC
CASSPPPSGSSYNEQFF
>17|TRBJ2-3|.|TRBV10-2|TRBD2
TGCGCCAGCAGTCTAACCGGGACTAGCGGCTGGGCGGATACGCAGTATTTT
CASSLTGTSGWADTQYF
>14|TRBJ1-2|.|TRBV28|TRBD1
TGTGCCAGCAGTTCGGCCGGACAGGGCGAGGGCTACACCTTC
CASSSAGQGEGYTF
>13|TRBJ2-7|.|TRBV19|.
TGTGCCAGTAGTGGCCGCTTCCTCTACGAGCAGTACTTC
CASSGRFLYEQYF
>11|TRBJ2-5|.|TRBV6-6|.
TGTGCCAGCAGCCCCAGGGAGACCCAGTACTTC
CASSPRETQYF